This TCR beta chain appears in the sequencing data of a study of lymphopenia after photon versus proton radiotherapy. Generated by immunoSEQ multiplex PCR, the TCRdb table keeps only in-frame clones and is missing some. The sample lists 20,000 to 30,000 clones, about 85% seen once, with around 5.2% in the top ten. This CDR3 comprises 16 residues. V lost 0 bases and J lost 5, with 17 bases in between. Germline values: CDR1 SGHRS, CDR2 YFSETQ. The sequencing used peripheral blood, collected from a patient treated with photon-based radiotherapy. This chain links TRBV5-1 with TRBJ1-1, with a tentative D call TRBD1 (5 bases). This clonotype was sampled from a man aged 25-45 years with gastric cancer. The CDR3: CASSLGPQGGETEAFF. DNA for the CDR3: TGCGCCAGCAGCTTGGGACCGCAGGGAGGGGAGACTGAAGCTTTCTTT.